This TCR beta chain was recorded in a study of T cells in women clearing cervical HPV infection. Study results and limitations: CIN3+ cases had significantly higher TCR repertoire richness than controls, but evenness did not differ. Cases carried less TRBV6-7 than controls: 0.11% versus 0.16%.

Regarding this clone: Its specificity is not known. Coverage ceases 3 residues before the CDR3 finishes, and the germline J gene fills in the end.

The CDR3 runs 15 residues. Germline CDR1 is ENHRY and CDR2 is SYGVKD. The table came from immunoSEQ multiplex PCR; TCRdb's copy has only in-frame clones and leaves some out. The table for this sample gives around 39,000 clones. Material: blood buffy coat. This chain links TRBV10-3 with TRBJ1-2; 7 bases fit TRBD1. The TCR originated in a woman between 18 and 70 years old with a cervical HPV16 infection that either progressed to CIN3+ or cleared (not recorded which). This chain's CDR3 is CAISEEERGRGGYTF. CDR3 bases read: TGTGCCATCAGTGAGGAGGAAAGGGGGCGAGGGGGC.